These T cell receptor beta chains were read from a single sample in a study of CD8 T cells in ankylosing spondylitis. MiXCR, applied by TCRdb to the 5' RACE reads, yields one record per CDR3 protein. The sample contains 750,000 to 850,000 distinct CDR3 sequences, about 10% of which appear only once. The material sequenced was blood, either unsorted or a sorted T cell fraction (not recorded which). The receptors come from a male donor with ankylosing spondylitis. CDR3s include the opening cysteine and the closing phenylalanine or tryptophan. The D gene is left open where the match is weak. The size field is filled for only some rows; it gives once, few, many or a size class.

D gene,J gene,V gene,clone size,CDR3 DNA,CDR3 protein
TRBD2,TRBJ2-3,TRBV20-1,many,TGCAGTGCCCGCCTAGCGGGGGAGGGAGAAGATACGCAGTATTTT,CSARLAGEGEDTQYF
TRBD1,TRBJ2-3,TRBV29-1,many,TGCAGCGTTGAAGGTGTGCCGGGGACAGCCGCAGATACGCAGTATTTT,CSVEGVPGTAADTQYF
TRBD2,TRBJ2-3,TRBV18,few,TGTGCCAGCTCACCATCGATAGCGGGGGATACGCAGTATTTT,CASSPSIAGDTQYF
.,TRBJ1-1,TRBV4-3,.,TGCGCCAGCAGCCTGGCAGGGGTTGCGTACACTGAAGCTTTCTTT,CASSLAGVAYTEAFF
.,TRBJ1-6,TRBV18,few,TGTGCCAGCTCACCACAGGCCAGGAGCTCCTATAATTCACCCCTCCACTTT,CASSPQARSSYNSPLHF
.,TRBJ2-2,TRBV3-1,many,TGTGCCAGCAGCCAGTTTCTGTCGGGGGAGCTGTTTTTT,CASSQFLSGELFF
TRBD1,TRBJ2-2,TRBV3-1,.,TGTGCCAGCAGCCAAGAAGGAGGGACAGGGGTCACCGGGGAGCTGATTTTT,CASSQEGGTGVTGELIF
.,TRBJ2-3,TRBV12-3/TRBV12-4,many,TGTGCCAGCAGTTGGACCGGGGGGCAAGGTACGCAGTATTTT,CASSWTGGQGTQYF
.,TRBJ2-7,TRBV20-1,.,TGCAGTGCTACAGGGTATCTCTACGAGCAGTACTTC,CSATGYLYEQYF
.,TRBJ1-6,TRBV20-1,few,TGCAGTGCTAGAGCAGGCAGGGGAGGATCACCCCTCCACTTT,CSARAGRGGSPLHF
TRBD2,TRBJ2-5,TRBV20-1,.,TGCAGTGTTCTAGCGGACCAAGAGACCCAGTACTTC,CSVLADQETQYF
TRBD2,TRBJ2-1,TRBV20-1,few,TGCGCCGGGACTAGCGGGCGCGATGAGCAGTTCTTC,CAGTSGRDEQFF
TRBD2,TRBJ2-1,TRBV5-1,few,TGCGCCAGCCGTGGTATCGGGGGGGACAATGAGCAGTTCTTC,CASRGIGGDNEQFF
.,TRBJ1-2,TRBV7-8,.,TGTGCCGGAGGTGGGGCCTATGGCTACACCTTC,CAGGGAYGYTF
.,TRBJ2-5,TRBV29-1,many,TGCAGCGTTTCCCGACAGGGAGGGGGTGCAGAGACCCAGTACTTC,CSVSRQGGGAETQYF
.,TRBJ1-1,TRBV7-9,many,TGTGCCAGCGTAGGAGGCAGGGAGGGTGAAGCTTTCTTT,CASVGGREGEAFF
.,TRBJ1-2,TRBV9,.,TGTGCCAGCAGCGTAGCATTGGGGAATAATGGCTACACCTTC,CASSVALGNNGYTF
.,TRBJ2-3,TRBV24-1,few,TGTGCCACCAGTGATTTCCCTAGTAGCACAGATACGCAGTATTTT,CATSDFPSSTDTQYF
TRBD2,TRBJ2-5,TRBV28,few,TGTGCCAGCAGCCGACTAGCGTTGAACCAAGAGACCCAGTACTTC,CASSRLALNQETQYF
TRBD2,TRBJ2-7,TRBV7-2,.,TGTGCCAGCAGCTTAGGCTCGGCTAGCGGAACCTACGAGCAGTACTTC,CASSLGSASGTYEQYF
.,TRBJ1-1,TRBV11-3,.,TGTGCCAGCAGCTTAATCAGGGAATCTGAAGCTTTCTTT,CASSLIRESEAFF
TRBD1,TRBJ2-7,TRBV18,few,TGTGCCAGCTCACCAATCGACAGGGGAGAGCAGTACTTC,CASSPIDRGEQYF
.,TRBJ2-4,TRBV20-1,.,TGCAGTGCTAGAGATGCGGATCTTAAAAACATTCAGTACTTC,CSARDADLKNIQYF
TRBD1,TRBJ2-1,TRBV5-1,.,TGCGCCAGCAGCTTGGGTACAGGGGCTCATGGGTACAATGAGCAGTTCTTC,CASSLGTGAHGYNEQFF
.,TRBJ1-5,TRBV28,.,TGTGCCAGCAGTTTAATCAGTAATAGCAATCAGCCCCAGCATTTT,CASSLISNSNQPQHF
TRBD1,TRBJ2-5,TRBV6-5,.,TGTGCCAGCAGTTTAGACAGGGTTGGGATGGAGACCCAGTACTTC,CASSLDRVGMETQYF
.,TRBJ1-2,TRBV6-1,.,TGTGCCAGCAGAGCGACAGGCTTCTATGGCTACACCTTC,CASRATGFYGYTF
.,TRBJ1-4,TRBV5-5,many,TGTGCCAGCAGCTTCGGGACATTAGAAAAACTGTTTTTT,CASSFGTLEKLFF
.,TRBJ1-5,TRBV6-1,few,TGTGCCAGCAGTCGAAAAGGGGGTCAGCCCCAGCATTTT,CASSRKGGQPQHF
TRBD1,TRBJ2-7,TRBV7-2,many,TGTGCCAGCAGCTTAACGGGGACAGTCACCTACGAGCAGTACTTC,CASSLTGTVTYEQYF
.,TRBJ2-1,TRBV7-2,.,TGTGCCAGCAGCACGACTCGGGGGCTCTCCTACAATGAGCAGTTCTTC,CASSTTRGLSYNEQFF
.,TRBJ2-7,TRBV7-8,many,TGTGCCAGCCAAAGCAGGGCCTCCTCCTACGAGCAGTACTTC,CASQSRASSYEQYF
TRBD1,TRBJ2-7,TRBV7-2,many,TGTGCCAGCAGCTTCTACAGGGGGTCCGAGCAGTACTTC,CASSFYRGSEQYF
TRBD2,TRBJ2-2,TRBV5-1,many,TGTGCCAGCAGGTTAGCGGGGGCGAACACCGGGGAGCTGTTTTTT,CASRLAGANTGELFF
.,TRBJ2-3,TRBV12-3/TRBV12-4,few,TGTGCCAGCAGTTACCGGGAAGTCACAGATACGCAGTATTTT,CASSYREVTDTQYF
.,TRBJ2-1,TRBV11-3,.,TGTGCCAGCAGCTTAGTCGACAGCGCTTATACTATTTTCTACAATGAGCAGTTCTTC,CASSLVDSAYTIFYNEQFF
.,TRBJ2-6,TRBV29-1,.,TGCAGCGTTGAAGAGTGGGGACCTTTTGGGGCCAACGTCCTGACTTTC,CSVEEWGPFGANVLTF
TRBD1,TRBJ2-4,TRBV7-3,many,TGTGCCAGCAGTTCGGGACAGGGGAACATTCAGTACTTC,CASSSGQGNIQYF
.,TRBJ1-1,TRBV9,many,TGTGCCAGCAGTCGAGACGGTCTGGTGGACACTGAAGCTTTCTTT,CASSRDGLVDTEAFF
.,TRBJ2-6,TRBV5-6,.,TGTGCCAGCAGCTCGGGACCGAACGGAGCCAACGTCCTGACTTTC,CASSSGPNGANVLTF
TRBD2,TRBJ2-3,TRBV20-1,few,TGCAGTGCTGGAACTGGGACTAGAGGTACAGATACGCAGTATTTT,CSAGTGTRGTDTQYF
.,TRBJ1-2,TRBV11-2,.,TGTGCCAGCAGCTTATTCTTACGAGGTGTGGGAGAGAACTATGGCTACACCTTC,CASSLFLRGVGENYGYTF
.,TRBJ1-1,TRBV15,.,TGTGCCACCAGCAGAGCTGGGGTCGCTGAAGCTTTCTTT,CATSRAGVAEAFF
TRBD2,TRBJ2-3,TRBV11-2,.,TGTGCCAGCAGCTTACAGTGGGAGGGTACAGATACGCAGTATTTT,CASSLQWEGTDTQYF
.,TRBJ1-6,TRBV7-9,few,TGTGCCAGCAGCTTCTGGAATTCACCCCTCCACTTT,CASSFWNSPLHF
.,TRBJ2-1,TRBV4-2,many,TGTGCCAGCAGCCGCGTAAGGGCATCGTACAATGAGCAGTTCTTC,CASSRVRASYNEQFF
.,TRBJ2-3,TRBV5-1,few,TGCGCCACGATGGGGCCTAGCACAGATACGCAGTATTTT,CATMGPSTDTQYF
TRBD2,TRBJ2-7,TRBV20-1,few,TGCAGTGCTCTGCGGGGCGGGGGATCCCCCTACGAGCAGTACTTC,CSALRGGGSPYEQYF
TRBD2,TRBJ2-1,TRBV5-1,many,TGCGCCAGCAGCCCAGCGGGAAACAATGAGCAGTTCTTC,CASSPAGNNEQFF
.,TRBJ2-1,TRBV7-3,many,TGTGCCAGCAGCTTCATGCCGGGGCGCAGAGAGCAGTTCTTC,CASSFMPGRREQFF
.,TRBJ2-5,TRBV7-3,.,TGTGCCAGCAGTCAATATCACCAAGAGACCCAGTACTTC,CASSQYHQETQYF
.,TRBJ2-2,TRBV5-1,.,TGCGCCAGCAGCTTGGCCCTCGGGGGACCCGGGGAGCTGTTTTTT,CASSLALGGPGELFF
TRBD1,TRBJ2-5,TRBV20-1,few,TGCAGTGCTAGAAAGGGGGCGCTCGAAGAGACCCAGTACTTC,CSARKGALEETQYF
TRBD1,TRBJ2-7,TRBV9,.,TGTGCCAGCAGCGTAGCCCGGACAGGGTTGACTTACGAGCAGTACTTC,CASSVARTGLTYEQYF
.,TRBJ2-1,TRBV6-2/TRBV6-3,few,TGTGCCAGCAGTCAGCGGCTCAGACGGTTCTTC,CASSQRLRRFF